This record looks at one T cell receptor beta chain sequence and its context. Its antigen remains unidentified. In the study's own analysis: Patient-derived CD8+ clones with a size above 1% showed rare matches to published virus-specific TCRB sequences. This table comes from immunoSEQ multiplex PCR, and its TCRdb copy is limited to in-frame clones, with some not included. V, J and clone size reflect that table, while D and trimming were determined from the DNA. The data show about 7,400 clones, around 91% seen once. This sample was taken from a study of somatic mutations in cytotoxic T cells in rheumatoid arthritis. Study background: Nearly 100% purity was obtained when some V beta antibody-stained T-cell populations were flow-sorted; these included V beta1+ cells sequenced for TCRB. Points from the study as a whole: The study found that the largest CD8+ clone exceeded 20% of CD8+ cells in about an eighth of the roughly 60 patients. Compared with age-matched healthy controls, rheumatoid arthritis patients did not differ significantly in CD8+ T-cell clonality.

Trimming removed 5 bases at V and 5 bases at J, with 15 bases between. Germline V CDR1 and CDR2: ENHRY, SYGVKD. The CDR3 consists of 14 residues. V is TRBV10-3 and J is TRBJ1-1; no clear D gene. Sequencing was done on a sample of CD8+ T cells sorted from blood. The TCR was taken from a woman aged 70-85 years with rheumatoid arthritis. The CDR3 DNA is TGTGCCATCAGTTTGGGAGGCCTGGGGACTGAAGCTTTCTTT. As protein: CAISLGGLGTEAFF.